A selection of T cell receptor beta chains follows, all from one sample in a study of cytomegalovirus exposure and HLA in healthy donors. The table came from immunoSEQ multiplex PCR; TCRdb's copy has only in-frame clones and leaves some out. Of some 180,000 clones listed, around three quarters are singletons. The sequenced material came from PBMCs. These receptors all stem from a woman aged 25 to 39 in good health and CMV-seronegative. CDR3s include the opening cysteine and the closing phenylalanine or tryptophan. Fields, in order: J gene, V gene, D gene, clone size, CDR3 protein, CDR3 DNA. A D gene is named only where the DNA matches it firmly. Clone size is shown for a subset of rows, as once, few, many or a class of expanded clone.

TRBJ2-1 | TRBV5-1 | . | . | CASSLGFVQQLNNEQFF | TGCGCCAGCAGCTTGGGTTTCGTCCAACAGTTAAACAATGAGCAGTTCTTC
TRBJ2-2 | TRBV6-5 | . | . | CASSYWQTNTGELFF | TGTGCCAGCAGTTACTGGCAGACGAACACCGGGGAGCTGTTTTTT
TRBJ1-3 | TRBV18 | . | . | CASSKGLALGPGNTIYF | TGTGCCAGCTCAAAAGGACTGGCACTAGGGCCTGGAAACACCATATATTTT
TRBJ2-7 | TRBV7-2 | TRBD2 | few | CASSLSGGPSYEQYF | TGTGCCAGCAGCCTTAGCGGGGGGCCAAGTTACGAGCAGTACTTC
TRBJ1-1 | TRBV19 | TRBD1 | . | CASSIGQGVTEAFF | TGTGCCAGTAGTATAGGTCAGGGGGTCACTGAAGCTTTCTTT
TRBJ2-7 | TRBV7-8 | . | . | CASSQILADYEQYF | TGTGCCAGCAGCCAAATACTAGCAGACTACGAGCAGTACTTC
TRBJ2-5 | TRBV30 | . | . | CAWSVRRPYQETQYF | TGTGCCTGGAGTGTTAGGCGGCCCTACCAAGAGACCCAGTACTTC
TRBJ1-2 | TRBV2 | . | . | CASSEARAGAGYTF | TGTGCCAGCAGTGAAGCGAGGGCAGGAGCGGGCTACACCTTC
TRBJ2-7 | TRBV7-9 | . | . | CASSQTLGRSYEQYF | TGTGCCAGCAGCCAAACGCTGGGCCGCTCCTACGAGCAGTACTTC
TRBJ2-3 | TRBV5-1 | . | . | CASSLEPSSSSDTQYF | TGCGCCAGCAGCTTGGAACCCTCAAGCTCTTCCGATACGCAGTATTTT
TRBJ2-1 | TRBV27 | . | . | CASSLRGNEQFF | TGTGCCAGCTCCCTGCGGGGCAATGAGCAGTTCTTC
TRBJ2-7 | TRBV5-4 | . | . | CASSLDRVPYEQYF | TGTGCCAGCAGCTTGGACAGGGTTCCCTACGAGCAGTACTTC
TRBJ2-1 | TRBV30 | . | . | CAWSGQGFDEQFF | TGTGCCTGGAGCGGGCAGGGGTTCGATGAGCAGTTCTTC
TRBJ1-2 | TRBV5-1 | TRBD1 | . | CASRGDRAYGYTF | TGCGCCAGCAGGGGGGACAGGGCTTATGGCTACACCTTC
TRBJ2-5 | TRBV11-1 | TRBD2 | . | CASSSSSGGAGETQYF | TGTGCCAGCAGCTCGAGTAGCGGGGGGGCAGGAGAGACCCAGTACTTC
TRBJ1-4 | TRBV10-2 | . | . | CASSEDSFNEKLFF | TGCGCCAGCAGTGAGGACAGCTTTAATGAAAAACTGTTTTTT
TRBJ2-3 | TRBV19 | TRBD1 | . | CASTPPGTGFTDTQYF | TGTGCCAGTACCCCGCCCGGGACAGGGTTCACAGATACGCAGTATTTT
TRBJ1-1 | TRBV5-1 | TRBD1 | . | CASSFAGGRDTEAFF | TGCGCCAGCAGCTTCGCAGGGGGCAGGGACACTGAAGCTTTCTTT
TRBJ2-7 | TRBV5-6 | . | once | CASSLAGPSTYEQYF | TGTGCCAGCAGCTTGGCAGGTCCCTCTACCTACGAGCAGTACTTC
TRBJ1-2 | TRBV29-1 | TRBD1 | . | CSVEGTGSGDYGYTF | TGCAGCGTTGAAGGGACAGGGAGTGGCGACTATGGCTACACCTTC
TRBJ1-6 | TRBV5-1 | TRBD1 | . | CASSLSFGQGNSPLHF | TGCGCCAGCAGCTTGTCGTTCGGACAGGGGAATTCACCCCTCCACTTT
TRBJ2-1 | TRBV4-2 | . | . | CASSQGRRGLYNEQFF | TGTGCCAGCAGCCAAGGTCGGCGGGGGCTATACAATGAGCAGTTCTTC
TRBJ1-1 | TRBV30 | . | . | CARPFLTIETPNTEAFF | TGTGCCCGCCCGTTCCTGACAATCGAGACCCCTAACACTGAAGCTTTCTTT
TRBJ1-2 | TRBV19 | TRBD1 | . | CASSIGAGGYGYTF | TGTGCCAGTAGTATAGGGGCAGGGGGATATGGCTACACCTTC
TRBJ2-1 | TRBV7-6 | TRBD2 | . | CASKLTGTSVNEQFF | TGTGCCAGCAAATTAACCGGGACTAGCGTCAATGAGCAGTTCTTC
TRBJ2-5 | TRBV19 | TRBD1 | . | CASSPQGASMETQYF | TGTGCCAGTAGCCCCCAGGGGGCGAGTATGGAGACCCAGTACTTC
TRBJ1-2 | TRBV29-1 | TRBD1 | . | CSVPSGRTGDAEYGYTF | TGCAGCGTTCCCTCGGGCAGGACAGGGGATGCGGAGTATGGCTACACCTTC
TRBJ1-2 | TRBV27 | TRBD1 | . | CASSVDRASNGYTF | TGTGCCAGCAGTGTGGACAGGGCATCAAATGGCTACACCTTC
TRBJ1-1 | TRBV29-1 | TRBD1 | . | CSVLTGRNTEAFF | TGCAGCGTCCTGACAGGGAGGAACACTGAAGCTTTCTTT
TRBJ2-3 | TRBV12-5 | . | . | CASGLAISQGTQYF | TGTGCTAGTGGTTTGGCCATTTCCCAGGGTACGCAGTATTTT
TRBJ1-2 | TRBV4-3 | TRBD1 | few | CASSPGQGYGYTF | TGCGCCAGCAGCCCGGGACAGGGATATGGCTACACCTTC
TRBJ1-4 | TRBV30 | . | . | CAWREAGRNEKLFF | TGTGCCTGGAGAGAGGCAGGGAGGAATGAAAAACTGTTTTTT
TRBJ2-5 | TRBV6-1 | TRBD2 | . | CASSVSGGAGQETQYF | TGTGCCAGCAGTGTCAGCGGGGGGGCTGGCCAAGAGACCCAGTACTTC
TRBJ2-1 | TRBV7-3 | . | once | CASSLMAGSYNEQFF | TGTGCCAGCAGCTTAATGGCGGGATCCTACAATGAGCAGTTCTTC
TRBJ2-3 | TRBV5-1 | TRBD2 | few | CASRLAGGGTDTQYF | TGCGCCAGTAGACTAGCGGGGGGAGGGACAGATACGCAGTATTTT
TRBJ2-3 | TRBV29-1 | TRBD1 | . | CSASLRGLTDTQYF | TGCAGCGCCAGTTTGAGGGGGCTCACAGATACGCAGTATTTT
TRBJ1-1 | TRBV6-5 | . | . | CASSYSEMNTEAFF | TGTGCCAGCAGTTACTCGGAGATGAACACTGAAGCTTTCTTT
TRBJ2-2 | TRBV9 | . | . | CASSVVAGKPPGELFF | TGTGCCAGCAGCGTAGTGGCAGGGAAGCCCCCCGGGGAGCTGTTTTTT
TRBJ2-7 | TRBV6-5 | . | . | CASSYFAEQYF | TGTGCCAGCAGTTACTTTGCGGAGCAGTACTTC
TRBJ2-1 | TRBV18 | . | . | CASSPPGGPHNEQFF | TGTGCCAGCTCACCACCGGGCGGGCCACACAATGAGCAGTTCTTC